The 29 T cell receptor beta chains below were found in one sample sequenced in a study of control samples from healthy donors and cancer patients. Clones were sequenced by immunoSEQ multiplex PCR, and TCRdb holds only the in-frame ones, with some missing. This sample has approximately 52,000 clones, with around 90% found just once. The sample was blood. Source of these receptors: a man aged 50 or older in good health.

This rearrangement joins TRBV27 to TRBJ2-5, with TRBD1 matching 7 bases. Losses at the gene ends were 8 bases for V and 1 base for J; bases not matched to a gene: 7. The CDR3 is 14 amino acids. CDR1 is MNHEY and CDR2 is SMNVEV in the germline V gene (reference sequence). CDR3 nucleotides: TGTGCCAGCCGACCACAGGGGACCCAAGAGACCCAGTACTTC. Translation: CASRPQGTQETQYF.

This sequence joins TRBV12-3 or TRBV12-4 and TRBJ2-7; D might be TRBD1 (5 bases). V lost 8 bases and J lost 5, with 13 bases in between. This CDR3 spans 12 amino acids. The CDR3 reads CASVGVGDEQYF. The CDR3 DNA sequence: TGTGCCAGCGTGGGTGTAGGGGACGAGCAGTACTTC.

This clone has a single count. This chain joins TRBV18 and TRBJ2-3; 10 bases are shared with TRBD2. Germline CDR1 reads KGHSH; CDR2 reads LQKENI. The CDR3 contains 16 residues. V gave up 3 bases and J gave up 5 bases; unmatched junction bases: 8. The CDR3 nucleotides read TGTGCCAGCTCACCTATGGGGGTAGCGGGAGGAGATACGCAGTATTTT. As protein: CASSPMGVAGGDTQYF.

The J gene is TRBJ1-6, the V gene TRBV6-5; no clear D gene. The CDR3 sequence is 16 residues long. The V end lost 2 bases, the J end lost 7 bases, and 15 bases lay between the germline ends. Germline values: CDR1 MNHEY, CDR2 SVGAGI. The CDR3 DNA is TGTGCCAGCAGTTACAAGGCTCCCCTACGAAATTCACCCCTCCACTTT. Its translation: CASSYKAPLRNSPLHF.

V usage is TRBV28 and J usage is TRBJ1-1; D remains unclear. CDR1 is MDHEN, CDR2 SYDVKM, per germline. The V end lost 3 bases, the J end lost 1 base, and 6 bases lay between the germline ends. This CDR3 comprises 13 residues. The CDR3: CASSFRRNTEAFF. The CDR3, as DNA: TGTGCCAGCAGTTTTAGGAGGAACACTGAAGCTTTCTTT.

The V gene is TRBV27, the J gene TRBJ2-7; 9 bases are a match to TRBD2. After removal of 2 bases from V and 6 bases from J, the junction contained 8 bases not matched to a gene. The CDR3 covers 15 residues. Germline V gene lookup returns CDR1 MNHEY and CDR2 SMNVEV (reference sequence). The CDR3 nucleotides read TGTGCCAGCAGTTTAGGTCCTAGCGGGATCTCCGAGCAGTACTTC. Translation: CASSLGPSGISEQYF.

The CDR3 DNA sequence: TGTGCCAGCAGGGTCCACGGCACCGGGGAGCTGTTTTTT. This codes for CASRVHGTGELFF. This chain joins TRBV6-5 and TRBJ2-2; no firm D call. The CDR3 runs 13 residues. V dropped 6 bases and J dropped 4 bases, with 9 bases sitting between them. Germline values: CDR1 MNHEY, CDR2 SVGAGI.

This sequence joins TRBV27 and TRBJ2-5, with no clear D. The CDR3 spans 14 residues. Per the germline V gene, CDR1 is MNHEY and CDR2 is SMNVEV (reference sequence). Between the trimmed V and J ends, which lost 2 bases and 5 bases, there was a span of 12 bases. For the CDR3, the DNA is TGTGCCAGCAGTTTAAACCCCCTGGGGGAGACCCAGTACTTC. It specifies CASSLNPLGETQYF.

The J gene is TRBJ2-5, the V gene TRBV28; D may be TRBD1 (5 bases). This CDR3 comprises 14 residues. The germline V gene encodes CDR1 MDHEN and CDR2 SYDVKM. Between the trimmed V and J ends, which lost 4 bases and 4 bases, there was a span of 13 bases. The CDR3 spells CASSSTALPETQYF. Written as DNA, the CDR3 is TGTGCCAGCAGTTCGACAGCCCTCCCAGAGACCCAGTACTTC.

This CDR3 is CASSPPGRQGWADTQYF. The CDR3 nucleotides are TGTGCCAGCTCACCACCCGGAAGGCAGGGATGGGCAGATACGCAGTATTTT. This sequence joins TRBV18 and TRBJ2-3, with TRBD1 as a possible D gene (5 bases). The CDR3 is 17 amino acids. Germline loops: CDR1 KGHSH, CDR2 LQKENI. V was shortened by 0 bases and J by 4 bases, with 17 bases between the two germline ends.

The rearrangement joins TRBV19 to TRBJ2-2; 9 bases match TRBD2. CDR1 is LNHDA and CDR2 is SQIVND in the germline V gene (reference sequence). V shed 7 bases and J 4 bases; nucleotides not matched to a gene: 13. The CDR3 covers 17 residues. The CDR3 region is CASKPNGLAGITGELFF. The CDR3 DNA reads TGTGCCAGTAAACCAAATGGGCTAGCGGGAATCACCGGGGAGCTGTTTTTT.

CDR3 coding DNA: TGTGCCAGCATCGGGGCGGTCCAGGGGACCGGGGAGCTGTTTTTT. This codes for CASIGAVQGTGELFF. V is TRBV2 and J is TRBJ2-2, with D possibly matching TRBD1 (6 bases). V lost 7 bases, J lost 5 bases, and 17 bases lay in between. This CDR3 contains 15 residues. Per germline, CDR1 SNHLY and CDR2 FYNNEI.

The V and J genes are TRBV6-1 and TRBJ1-4, with a weak D call TRBD1 (5 bases). Germline values: CDR1 MNHNS, CDR2 SASEGT. The germline V and J ends were trimmed by 4 bases and 4 bases, with 22 bases remaining between them. The CDR3 is 18 residues long. As DNA, the CDR3 is TGTGCCAGCAGTGTCAGAAGAAGCGACAGTGCCTTTAATGAAAAACTGTTTTTT. The encoded protein is CASSVRRSDSAFNEKLFF.

This sequence joins TRBV28 and TRBJ1-5; possible D gene TRBD1, 6 bases. V lost 11 bases and J 4 bases, leaving 12 bases between the germline ends. The CDR3 has 12 amino acids. CDR1 is MDHEN and CDR2 is SYDVKM in the germline V gene. The CDR3 sequence is CASGRGNQPQHF. CDR3 sequence (DNA): TGTGCCTCGGGGAGGGGGAATCAGCCCCAGCATTTT.

The rearrangement joins TRBV20-1 to TRBJ2-3; a weak D match, TRBD1 (6 bases). The germline V and J ends were trimmed by 3 bases and 4 bases, with 14 bases remaining between them. This CDR3 region has 14 residues. Germline V gene data show CDR1 as DFQATT and CDR2 as SNEGSKA (reference sequence). The CDR3 coding sequence is TGCAGTGCTAGTGACAGGAGAGACGCAGATACGCAGTATTTT. Translating it yields CSASDRRDADTQYF.

This clone was recorded only once. The rearrangement links TRBV9 to TRBJ1-2; 7 positions match TRBD1. This CDR3 is 13 amino acids long. V was pared by 3 bases and J by 4 bases, with 3 bases of the junction left unmatched. The germline gives CDR1 SGDLS, CDR2 YYNGEE. CDR3 DNA: TGTGCCAGCAGCGCTGGGACAGTCTATGGCTACACCTTC. The encoded protein is CASSAGTVYGYTF.

This chain joins TRBV19 and TRBJ1-2; TRBD1 is a possible D gene (5 bases). Germline V CDR1 and CDR2: LNHDA, SQIVND (reference sequence). Trimming shortened V by 5 bases and J by 4 bases, and 20 bases separated the two germline ends. The CDR3 extends over 16 amino acids. CDR3 loop: CASSRQEGRPFYGYTF. CDR3 bases: TGTGCCAGTAGTCGACAAGAGGGGCGACCTTTCTATGGCTACACCTTC.

The chain has TRBV30 and TRBJ2-1; possible D gene TRBD2, 5 bases. With 7 bases removed from V and 0 bases from J, the gap between germline ends came to 19 bases. This CDR3 is built from 16 residues. CDR1 and CDR2 (germline): GTSNPN, SVGIG (reference sequence). The DNA for the CDR3 is TGTGCCTTTTATAGCGAGGAACTAAACTCCTACAATGAGCAGTTCTTC. It yields the protein CAFYSEELNSYNEQFF.

In this sample, this clone turned up a few times. The CDR3 is CASSSQDSSYNEQFF. The CDR3 DNA follows: TGTGCCAGCAGCTCCCAAGACAGCTCCTACAATGAGCAGTTCTTC. The V call is TRBV9, the J call TRBJ2-1, with D tentatively TRBD1 (5 bases). V lost 4 bases and J 0 bases, leaving 11 bases between the germline ends. CDR1 SGDLS and CDR2 YYNGEE come from the germline V gene. The CDR3 has 15 residues.

The rearrangement links TRBV30 to TRBJ1-4; no clear D gene. Germline V lookup: CDR1 GTSNPN, CDR2 SVGIG (reference sequence). The CDR3 totals 16 residues. The V and J ends lost 4 bases and 4 bases respectively, with 19 bases between them. The CDR3 region has the DNA TGTGCCTGGACCCCAGCGGCGTCATTCCTTAATGAAAAACTGTTTTTT. It codes for CAWTPAASFLNEKLFF.

This rearrangement joins TRBV7-9 to TRBJ2-1; no reliable D call. The CDR3 sequence is 13 residues long. Trimming cost V 5 bases and J 4 bases, with 9 bases left between them. Per germline, CDR1 SEHNR and CDR2 FQNEAQ (reference sequence). CDR3: CASSPSRYNEQFF. In nucleotides, the CDR3 is TGTGCCAGCAGCCCTAGTCGGTACAATGAGCAGTTCTTC.

The rearrangement links TRBV7-3 to TRBJ2-1; D is undetermined. This CDR3 is 15 amino acids long. Germline lookup yields CDR1 SGHTA and CDR2 FQGTGA. V lost 2 bases, J lost 1 base, and 9 bases lay in between. The CDR3, as DNA: TGTGCCAGCAGCTTACAGCGAGTATCCTACAATGAGCAGTTCTTC. Its protein product is CASSLQRVSYNEQFF.

The rearrangement uses TRBV9 and TRBJ2-2, with 8 bases identical to TRBD1. J was trimmed by 6 bases and V by 0 bases; bases with no gene match: 10. Germline values: CDR1 SGDLS, CDR2 YYNGEE. The CDR3 contains 17 residues. The CDR3 loop is CASSVEAGGKWAGELFF. DNA for the CDR3: TGTGCCAGCAGCGTAGAGGCAGGGGGCAAATGGGCCGGGGAGCTGTTTTTT.

This rearrangement joins TRBV10-3 to TRBJ1-5, with unresolved D. The length of the CDR3 is 14 residues. In germline, CDR1 is ENHRY, CDR2 SYGVKD. The V end was cut by 3 bases, the J end by 0 bases, with 6 bases between. The CDR3 DNA sequence: TGTGCCATCAGTGACGGGCCTAGCAATCAGCCCCAGCATTTT. Its protein is CAISDGPSNQPQHF.

Here the CDR3 DNA reads TGTGCCAGCAGCGCGACTAGCGGGAGATCAGATACGCAGTATTTT. It translates to CASSATSGRSDTQYF. The chain combines TRBV9 with TRBJ2-3; TRBD2 aligns across 12 bases. After removal of 3 bases from V and 4 bases from J, the junction contained 3 bases not matched to a gene. Germline V gene data show CDR1 as SGDLS and CDR2 as YYNGEE. There are 15 residues in the CDR3. The full variable domain, rest sourced from reference TRBV9 and TRBJ2-3, is DSGVTQTPKHLITATGQRVTLRCSPRSGDLSVYWYQQSLDQGLQFLIQYYNGEERAKGNILERFSAQQFPDLHSELNLSSLELGDSALYFCASSATSGRSDTQYFGPGTRLTVL.

The chain employs TRBV5-1 and TRBJ2-1, with TRBD2 matching over 7 bases. Germline-derived CDR1 and CDR2 are SGHRS and YFSETQ. The CDR3 length is 14 residues. The ends lost 9 bases at V and 6 bases at J; junction bases unmatched: 12. DNA for the CDR3: TGCGCCACCCAGAGGATAGCGGGCCTCAATGAGCAGTTCTTC. The encoded protein is CATQRIAGLNEQFF.

CDR3 coding DNA: TGTGCCAGTAGTATAGGGACAGGGGGCAATGAAAAACTGTTTTTT. Translating it yields CASSIGTGGNEKLFF. The chain employs TRBV19 and TRBJ1-4; 11 bases fit TRBD1. There are 15 residues in the CDR3. The ends lost 1 base at V and 5 bases at J; junction bases unmatched: 0. Germline loops: CDR1 LNHDA, CDR2 SQIVND (reference sequence).

The V and J genes are TRBV11-3 and TRBJ2-7; D is perhaps TRBD1 or TRBD2 (5 bases each). The CDR3 covers 13 residues. Germline lookup yields CDR1 SGHNT and CDR2 YENEEA. V lost 5 bases and J 3 bases, leaving 11 bases between the germline ends. CDR3 in amino acids: CASSTGGGYEQYF. The CDR3 DNA is TGTGCCAGCAGCACTGGGGGTGGCTACGAGCAGTACTTC. Looking up the rest from reference TRBV11-3 and TRBJ2-7 gives the full variable domain: EAGVVQSPRYKIIEKKQPVAFWCNPISGHNTLYWYLQNLGQGPELLIRYENEEAVDDSQLPKDRFSAERLKGVDSTLKIQPAELGDSAVYLCASSTGGGYEQYFGPGTRLTVT.

This chain joins TRBV5-4 and TRBJ2-1; D is ambiguous. Germline V gene sequence: CDR1 SGHNT, CDR2 YYREEE (reference sequence). The CDR3 loop spans 14 amino acids. V was trimmed by 2 bases and J by 5 bases, leaving 11 bases between them. The CDR3 sequence: CASSLMSADNEQFF. In DNA form, the CDR3 reads TGTGCCAGCAGCTTAATGTCCGCGGACAATGAGCAGTTCTTC.